The entry below describes one T cell receptor beta chain. Its antigen is as yet unknown. Each CDR3 protein gets one entry after TCRdb re-called the reads with MiXCR. The sample includes some 800,000 distinct CDR3 sequences, approximately 29% of them seen just once. This sample stems from a study of T cell repertoires in cytomegalovirus infection. Across the whole study: From public TCR beta signatures came an indication of both CMV infection and matching HLA type.

V shed 3 bases and J shed 2 bases, with 13 bases lying between them. The CDR3 extends over 15 amino acids. The rearrangement links TRBV12-3 or TRBV12-4 to TRBJ1-2; D possibly corresponds to TRBD1 (5 bases). Specimen: cultured CD8+ T cells from PBMCs, collected from culture after CMV antigen stimulation. The receptor was derived from a human donor in good health (CMV status not recorded). Some clones in this sample may be carry-over from other donors' samples. This chain's CDR3 is CASSFVAGWNYGYTF. CDR3 bases: TGTGCCAGCAGTTTTGTGGCAGGGTGGAACTATGGCTACACCTTC.